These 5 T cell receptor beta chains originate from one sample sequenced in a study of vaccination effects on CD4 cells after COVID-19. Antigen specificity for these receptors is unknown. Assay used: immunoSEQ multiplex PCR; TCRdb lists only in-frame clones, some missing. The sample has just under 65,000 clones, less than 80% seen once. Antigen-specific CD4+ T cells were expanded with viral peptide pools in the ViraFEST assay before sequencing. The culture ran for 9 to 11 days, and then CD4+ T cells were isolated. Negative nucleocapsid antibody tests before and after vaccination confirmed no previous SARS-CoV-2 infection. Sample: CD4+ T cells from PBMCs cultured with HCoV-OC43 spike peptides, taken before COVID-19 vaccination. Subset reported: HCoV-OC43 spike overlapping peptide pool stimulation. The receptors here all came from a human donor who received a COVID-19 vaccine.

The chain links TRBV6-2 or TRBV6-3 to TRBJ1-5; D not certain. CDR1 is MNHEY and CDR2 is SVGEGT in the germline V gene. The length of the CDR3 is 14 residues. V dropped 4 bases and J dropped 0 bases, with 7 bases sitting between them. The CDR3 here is CASSSPYSNQPQHF. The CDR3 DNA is TGTGCCAGCAGTTCCCCCTATAGCAATCAGCCCCAGCATTTT.

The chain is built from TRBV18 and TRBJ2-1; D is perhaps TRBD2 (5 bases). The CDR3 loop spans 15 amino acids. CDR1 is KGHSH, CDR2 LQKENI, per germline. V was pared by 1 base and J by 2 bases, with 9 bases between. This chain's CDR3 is CASSPRRATYNEQFF. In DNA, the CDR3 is TGTGCCAGCTCACCACGGCGGGCTACCTACAATGAGCAGTTCTTC.

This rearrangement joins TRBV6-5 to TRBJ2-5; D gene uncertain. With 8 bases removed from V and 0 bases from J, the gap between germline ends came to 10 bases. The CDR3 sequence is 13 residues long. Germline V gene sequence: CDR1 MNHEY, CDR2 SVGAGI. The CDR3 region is CASSSQHQETQYF. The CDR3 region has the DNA TGTGCCAGCTCATCCCAGCACCAAGAGACCCAGTACTTC.

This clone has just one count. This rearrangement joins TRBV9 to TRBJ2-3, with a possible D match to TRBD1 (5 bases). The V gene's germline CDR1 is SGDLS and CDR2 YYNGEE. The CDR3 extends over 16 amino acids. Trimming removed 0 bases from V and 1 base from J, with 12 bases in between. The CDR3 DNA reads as TGTGCCAGCAGCGTAGGTAGTCAGGGTGGCACAGATACGCAGTATTTT. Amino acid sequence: CASSVGSQGGTDTQYF. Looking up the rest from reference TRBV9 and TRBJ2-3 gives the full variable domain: DSGVTQTPKHLITATGQRVTLRCSPRSGDLSVYWYQQSLDQGLQFLIQYYNGEERAKGNILERFSAQQFPDLHSELNLSSLELGDSALYFCASSVGSQGGTDTQYFGPGTRLTVL.

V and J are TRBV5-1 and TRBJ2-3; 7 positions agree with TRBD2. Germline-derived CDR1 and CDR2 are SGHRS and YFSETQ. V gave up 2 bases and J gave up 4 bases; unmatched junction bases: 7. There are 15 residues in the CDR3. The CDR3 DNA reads TGCGCCAGCAGCTTACGGGGGGTGGAGGCAGATACGCAGTATTTT. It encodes CASSLRGVEADTQYF.